This T cell receptor beta chain appears in the sequencing data of a study of identical twins. General study findings and limits: Conclusions were based on cross-sectional statistical analysis, without following the same donors. Where beta out-of-frame sequences were concerned, excess twin sharing was weaker.

All of the donors were Caucasians in good health. This clonotype has more than one count but fewer than ten. What it binds is unknown. The CDR3 runs to 16 residues. The V and J ends lost 2 bases and 4 bases, in that order; junction bases with no gene match: 10. Germline loops: CDR1 MNHEY, CDR2 SMNVEV (reference sequence). TCRdb passed the 5' RACE reads through MiXCR, listing each CDR3 protein once. This sample has roughly 1.6 million distinct CDR3 sequences; less than 40% occur once, and the top ten carry over 0.25%. V is TRBV27 and J is TRBJ1-2; 7 nucleotides line up with TRBD1. The sample was cord blood. The TCR sequence derives from a newborn girl in good health. The CDR3 region has the DNA TGTGCCAGCAGTTTAGTCGCACAGGGGAAAGGCTATGGCTACACCTTC. Protein sequence: CASSLVAQGKGYGYTF.